A single sample is the source of the 30 T cell receptor beta chains below, sequenced in a study of identical twins. TCRdb ran MiXCR on the 5' RACE reads and lists one entry per CDR3 protein. This table has 1.5 million or so distinct CDR3 sequences, roughly a third appearing once. The sequencing input was cord blood. The receptors shown here come from a newborn girl in good health.

The V gene is TRBV27, the J gene TRBJ2-5; 9 nucleotides agree with TRBD2. Germline V CDR1 and CDR2: MNHEY, SMNVEV (reference sequence). This CDR3 is built from 16 residues. Germline trimming cut 1 base from V and 11 bases from J; bases unmatched to any gene: 14. The CDR3 is CASSLWSGRRDNEQYF. The CDR3 bases are TGTGCCAGCAGTTTATGGAGCGGGAGGAGGGACAATGAGCAGTACTTC.

There are many counts of this clonotype. CDR3 in amino acids: CASSLASGIRGEQFF. The CDR3 DNA reads TGTGCCAGCAGTTTGGCCAGCGGGATAAGGGGTGAGCAGTTCTTC. This chain uses TRBV28 with TRBJ2-1; TRBD2 aligns across 7 bases. Trimming at V came to 3 bases and at J to 9 bases, leaving 11 bases not matched to a gene. The germline gives CDR1 MDHEN, CDR2 SYDVKM. This CDR3 spans 15 amino acids.

This clonotype appeared a few times. The chain carries TRBV7-6 and TRBJ1-1; possibly TRBD1 for D (5 bases). Deletions cut 4 bases from V and 0 bases from J, with 15 bases between. The length of the CDR3 is 16 residues. Looked up from germline, CDR1 is SGHVS and CDR2 is FNYEAQ. The CDR3 region is CASSWDPLGMNTEAFF. The CDR3 DNA is TGTGCCAGCAGCTGGGACCCACTCGGCATGAACACTGAAGCTTTCTTT.

The sample holds a few counts of this clonotype. This chain joins TRBV5-1 and TRBJ2-1; D is unresolved. With 2 bases removed from V and 6 bases from J, the gap between germline ends came to 12 bases. The CDR3 is 14 amino acids. Germline lookup yields CDR1 SGHRS and CDR2 YFSETQ. The CDR3 nucleotides are TGCGCCAGCAGCTTATTCCTGGCCCTCAATGAGCAGTTCTTC. This codes for CASSLFLALNEQFF.

This clonotype was observed a single time. A clone one base away is much larger, so this may be a read error. The V gene is TRBV7-2, the J gene TRBJ1-1, with D perhaps TRBD1 (6 bases). This CDR3 contains 13 residues. CDR1 SGHTA and CDR2 FQGNSA come from the germline V gene. CDR3 nucleotide sequence: TGTGCCAGCAGATTAGGGGGGTACACTGAAGCTTTCTTT. It is translated as CASRLGGYTEAFF.

This clonotype showed up just a few times. The rearrangement uses TRBV2 and TRBJ2-5, with unresolved D. V was shortened by 6 bases and J by 5 bases, with 4 bases between the two germline ends. The CDR3 is 10 amino acids. Germline V lookup: CDR1 SNHLY, CDR2 FYNNEI. CDR3 nucleotides: TGTGCCAGCAGACCGGAGACCCAGTACTTC. Amino acids: CASRPETQYF.

A few counts support this clonotype. The chain employs TRBV25-1 and TRBJ2-7; D might be TRBD1 (6 bases). Trimming pared 7 bases from V and 7 bases from J, leaving 17 bases between. The length of the CDR3 is 13 residues. From germline, CDR1 is MGHDK and CDR2 SYGVNS. CDR3 in amino acids: CASMGATYNEQYF. The CDR3 bases are TGTGCCAGCATGGGGGCCACCTACAATGAGCAGTACTTC.

This clonotype was picked up a small number of times. The J gene is TRBJ1-2, the V gene TRBV9; 7 bases are shared with TRBD1. In germline, CDR1 is SGDLS, CDR2 YYNGEE. The CDR3 totals 15 residues. V lost 2 bases to trimming and J lost 0 bases; unmatched junction nucleotides: 4. The CDR3 spells CASSVVGTANYGYTF. The CDR3 region has the DNA TGTGCCAGCAGCGTCGTCGGGACAGCTAACTATGGCTACACCTTC.

The V gene is TRBV7-8, the J gene TRBJ2-1; D tentatively reads TRBD1 or TRBD2 (5 bases each). The germline gives CDR1 SGHVS, CDR2 FQNEAQ. Trimming shortened V by 2 bases and J by 9 bases, and 20 bases separated the two germline ends. The CDR3 has 16 residues. This CDR3 is CASSLMPVLGTTEQFF. The CDR3 DNA reads as TGTGCCAGCAGCTTAATGCCTGTCTTGGGGACCACTGAGCAGTTCTTC.

DNA for the CDR3: TGTGCCAGCAGCCAAGGGGTGAGGGGGACCACAGATACGCAGTATTTT. Encoded protein: CASSQGVRGTTDTQYF. The chain links TRBV3-1 to TRBJ2-3, with D tentatively TRBD1 (6 bases). The CDR3 totals 16 residues. The V and J ends lost 1 base and 2 bases respectively, with 13 bases between them. From germline, CDR1 is LGHDT and CDR2 YNNKEL (reference sequence).

In this sample, this clonotype turned up a few times. V is TRBV11-2 and J is TRBJ2-3; 14 bases are a match to TRBD2. The junction had 8 bases not matched to a gene; V was cut back by 4 bases and J by 5 bases. The CDR3 loop spans 17 amino acids. Germline assignment: CDR1 SGHAT and CDR2 FQNNGV. Written as DNA, the CDR3 is TGTGCCAGCAGCTCCGGGACTAGCGGGAGTAAACGAGATACGCAGTATTTT. This sequence encodes CASSSGTSGSKRDTQYF.

This clonotype was found once. The chain recombines TRBV4-1 with TRBJ1-6; D possibly corresponds to TRBD1 (5 bases). Trimming removed 3 bases at V and 1 base at J, with 13 bases between. The germline V gene has CDR1 MGHRA and CDR2 YSYEKL. The CDR3 spans 17 residues. The CDR3 nucleotides are TGCGCCAGCAGCCAGGGTCCGGGGCCTTCCTATAATTCACCCCTCCACTTT. Amino acids: CASSQGPGPSYNSPLHF.

The chain recombines TRBV10-3 with TRBJ2-7, with 9 positions matching TRBD2. The J call may be faulty, since TRBJ2-5 better matches the DNA end. CDR1 ENHRY and CDR2 SYGVKD come from the germline V gene. This CDR3 is 15 amino acids long. CDR3 DNA sequence: TGTGCCATCAGTTCTGCTCATAGCGGGAGCGAGACCCAGTACTTC. This codes for CAISSAHSGSETQYF.

This clonotype was seen more than once but under ten times. Germline is not matched at one junction end, which may reflect a read error. The V call is TRBV4-2, the J call TRBJ2-1; 7 bases match TRBD2. The J call is doubtful: the DNA matches TRBJ2-7 better. The germline CDR1 and CDR2 sequences are LGHNA and YNFKEQ. This CDR3 spans 18 amino acids. CDR3 sequence (DNA): TGTGCCAGCATCCAAGCAGTTTGGGGGGGAGCTCCTTACAATGAGCAGTACTTC. This translates into CASIQAVWGGAPYNEQYF.

The table lists this clonotype with a few counts. The rearrangement uses TRBV9 and TRBJ2-1; tentative D call: TRBD2 (6 bases). Germline CDR1 SGDLS, CDR2 YYNGEE. The CDR3 spans 15 residues. Trimming removed 5 bases at V and 1 base at J, with 13 bases between. CDR3 region: CASSKTGGSYNEQFF. The CDR3 nucleotides are TGTGCCAGCAGTAAGACTGGAGGGTCCTACAATGAGCAGTTCTTC.

The CDR3 region is CASSFGGARGYTF. The CDR3, as DNA: TGTGCCAGCAGTTTCGGGGGGGCCAGAGGCTACACCTTC. The chain employs TRBV27 and TRBJ1-2, with D perhaps TRBD1 (6 bases). Germline-derived CDR1 and CDR2 are MNHEY and SMNVEV (reference sequence). The V end was cut by 3 bases, the J end by 8 bases, with 13 bases between. This CDR3 comprises 13 residues.

Only a few counts were recorded for this clonotype. The CDR3: CASSEGPLLRSSYNEQFF. DNA of the CDR3: TGTGCCAGCAGTGAGGGGCCTTTACTCCGGAGCTCCTACAATGAGCAGTTCTTC. The V call is TRBV25-1, the J call TRBJ2-1; D is possibly TRBD1 (5 bases). The CDR3 has 18 amino acids. V was cut by 3 bases and J by 0 bases, with 18 bases left in between. The V gene's germline CDR1 is MGHDK and CDR2 SYGVNS. Together with reference TRBV25-1 and TRBJ2-1, the CDR3 gives the full variable domain: EADIYQTPRYLVIGTGKKITLECSQTMGHDKMYWYQQDPGMELHLIHYSYGVNSTEKGDLSSESTVSRIRTEHFPLTLESARPSHTSQYLCASSEGPLLRSSYNEQFFGPGTRLTVL.

The chain is built from TRBV5-1 and TRBJ1-2; TRBD1 agrees at 7 bases. The CDR3 is 13 residues long. V lost 5 bases and J lost 4; bases outside the gene matches: 5. In germline, CDR1 is SGHRS, CDR2 YFSETQ. The CDR3 spells CASRPAGGYGYTF. DNA of the CDR3: TGCGCCAGCAGGCCTGCAGGGGGCTATGGCTACACCTTC.

This clonotype was observed a handful of times. This chain links TRBV4-1 with TRBJ2-1; D possibly corresponds to TRBD2 (5 bases). V was clipped by 4 bases and J by 2 bases, with 9 bases between them. Germline V gene sequence: CDR1 MGHRA, CDR2 YSYEKL. The CDR3 has 14 amino acids. Here the CDR3 reads CASSLSETYNEQFF. The CDR3 coding sequence is TGCGCCAGCAGCCTTAGCGAGACCTACAATGAGCAGTTCTTC.

Only a few counts were recorded for this clonotype. This chain joins TRBV6-1 and TRBJ2-1; no clear D gene. V gave up 7 bases and J gave up 9 bases, with 25 bases separating them. Per the germline V gene, CDR1 is MNHNS and CDR2 is SASEGT. The CDR3 is made up of 16 amino acids. The CDR3 coding sequence is TGTGCCAGCATCCCCCAACAAAGGCCCCCTTGGAGTGAGCAGTTCTTC. This translates into CASIPQQRPPWSEQFF.

The chain uses TRBV2 and TRBJ1-2; D unclear. This CDR3 comprises 14 residues. The germline V gene encodes CDR1 SNHLY and CDR2 FYNNEI. V lost 6 bases and J lost 4, with 15 bases in between. CDR3 sequence reads: CASRPERGFYGYTF. The CDR3 DNA reads as TGTGCCAGCAGGCCTGAACGGGGATTCTATGGCTACACCTTC.

The chain employs TRBV28 and TRBJ2-2; perhaps D is TRBD1 or TRBD2 (6 bases each). The CDR3 is made up of 16 amino acids. The germline gives CDR1 MDHEN, CDR2 SYDVKM. Trimming shortened V by 2 bases and J by 5 bases, and 15 bases separated the two germline ends. CDR3 in DNA: TGTGCCAGCAGTTTACAAAGTCAGGGGAGGACCGGGGAGCTGTTTTTT. This sequence encodes CASSLQSQGRTGELFF. The full variable domain, its missing parts supplied by reference TRBV28 and TRBJ2-2, is DVKVTQSSRYLVKRTGEKVFLECVQDMDHENMFWYRQDPGLGLRLIYFSYDVKMKEKGDIPEGYSVSREKKERFSLILESASTNQTSMYLCASSLQSQGRTGELFFGEGSRLTVL.

The chain links TRBV5-1 to TRBJ2-1; 10 bases are shared with TRBD2. V trimming: 4 bases; J trimming: 7 bases; junction bases outside the gene matches: 11. Germline CDR1 is SGHRS and CDR2 is YFSETQ. The CDR3 runs 16 residues. CDR3 DNA: TGCGCCAGCAGCCCCCAGCTAGCGGGAGCTTGGAATGAGCAGTTCTTC. Translating gives CASSPQLAGAWNEQFF.

V is TRBV6-6 and J is TRBJ2-1; TRBD1 or TRBD2 may be the D gene (6 bases each). V was shortened by 6 bases and J by 6 bases, with 18 bases between the two germline ends. The CDR3 is 15 residues long. CDR1 is MNHNY, CDR2 SVGAGI, per germline (reference sequence). CDR3 loop: CASSILVGGGNEQFF. CDR3 bases: TGTGCCAGCAGCATCCTAGTAGGGGGAGGCAATGAGCAGTTCTTC.

There are a few counts of this clonotype. The chain uses TRBV21-1 and TRBJ2-4. TRBV21-1 is flagged as a pseudogene. The CDR3 covers 16 residues. The CDR3 DNA follows: TGTGCCAGCAGCAACTGGGCAGATCTAGCCAAAAACATTCAGTACTTC. As protein: CASSNWADLAKNIQYF.

A remark on this clonotype: Germline and junction disagree at one end, which may indicate a read error. The CDR3 spells CANSYGGTGEEKLFF. DNA for the CDR3: TGTGCCAACAGTTATGGTGGGACAGGGGAGGAAAAACTGTTTTTT. The rearrangement joins TRBV6-6 to TRBJ1-4, with TRBD1 identical over 10 bases. Germline V CDR1 and CDR2: MNHNY, SVGAGI (reference sequence). The CDR3 has 15 residues.

The rearrangement links TRBV6-5 to TRBJ1-5, with no clear D. V lost 4 bases, J lost 3 bases, and 10 bases lay in between. The CDR3 runs 14 residues. CDR1 is MNHEY, CDR2 SVGAGI, per germline. This chain's CDR3 is CASSSTLLNQPQHF. The CDR3 nucleotides are TGTGCCAGCAGTTCGACCTTACTCAATCAGCCCCAGCATTTT.

CDR3 region: CASSGLDSLGAYNEQFF. The CDR3 DNA reads TGTGCCAGCAGCGGACTAGATAGTTTAGGGGCCTACAATGAGCAGTTCTTC. The gene calls are TRBV12-3 or TRBV12-4 and TRBJ2-1; the match to TRBD2 covers 7 bases. V was pared by 6 bases and J by 2 bases, with 13 bases of the junction left unmatched. The CDR3 consists of 17 residues.

CDR3 sequence: CASSVGGGRETQYF. CDR3 DNA sequence: TGTGCCAGCAGTGTTGGGGGGGGCAGGGAGACCCAGTACTTC. The genes are TRBV9 and TRBJ2-5; possibly TRBD2 for D (7 bases). Between the trimmed V and J ends, which lost 5 bases and 5 bases, there was a span of 16 bases. The germline V gene has CDR1 SGDLS and CDR2 YYNGEE. The length of the CDR3 is 14 residues.

The chain recombines TRBV3-1 with TRBJ2-5; D remains unclear. The CDR3 contains 12 residues. Trimming removed 3 bases from V and 5 bases from J, with 7 bases in between. Germline CDR1 and CDR2: LGHDT and YNNKEL (reference sequence). The CDR3 loop is CASSQGMETQYF. CDR3 nucleotide sequence: TGTGCCAGCAGCCAGGGAATGGAGACCCAGTACTTC.